This entry lists 25 T cell receptor beta chains sequenced from one sample in a study of T cell responses to AZD1222 COVID-19 vaccine. TCRdb keeps only in-frame clones here, not all; method: immunoSEQ multiplex PCR. The sample contains more than 150,000 clones, 80% to 90% of which appear only once. The starting material was peripheral blood, obtained on day 0 of AZD1222 vaccination. These receptor sequences come from an adult in good health.

V gene TRBV2 combines with J gene TRBJ1-1, with a weak D call TRBD1 (5 bases). V shed 3 bases and J shed 0 bases, with 8 bases lying between them. The CDR3 is made up of 14 amino acids. Germline lookup yields CDR1 SNHLY and CDR2 FYNNEI. The CDR3 loop reads CASSEGPMNTEAFF. The CDR3 nucleotides are TGTGCCAGCAGTGAGGGGCCTATGAACACTGAAGCTTTCTTT.

The chain combines TRBV28 with TRBJ1-5; 10 bases map to TRBD1. The trim removed 2 bases at V and 6 bases at J, leaving 4 bases unmatched. CDR3 length: 15 residues. From germline, CDR1 is MDHEN and CDR2 SYDVKM. This CDR3 is CASSLGGTGAQPQHF. CDR3 bases: TGTGCCAGCAGTTTAGGGGGGACAGGGGCTCAGCCCCAGCATTTT. The complete variable domain, with remaining parts taken from reference TRBV28 and TRBJ1-5, reads DVKVTQSSRYLVKRTGEKVFLECVQDMDHENMFWYRQDPGLGLRLIYFSYDVKMKEKGDIPEGYSVSREKKERFSLILESASTNQTSMYLCASSLGGTGAQPQHFGDGTRLSIL.

The rearrangement joins TRBV10-1 to TRBJ1-2; the match to TRBD1 covers 7 bases. The CDR3 is 14 residues long. The V gene end was trimmed by 3 bases and the J gene end by 2 bases; junction bases not matched to a gene: 3. The V gene's germline CDR1 is WNHNN and CDR2 SYGVQD (reference sequence). As DNA, the CDR3 is TGCGCCAGCAGTGATAGACAGGGAAACTATGGCTACACCTTC. It translates to CASSDRQGNYGYTF.

This clone has a single count. The chain employs TRBV28 and TRBJ1-2, with no clear D. Germline V gives CDR1 MDHEN, CDR2 SYDVKM. This CDR3 spans 13 amino acids. Trimming removed 7 bases at V and 8 bases at J, with 17 bases between. This CDR3 reads CASIKPSGKGYTF. The CDR3 DNA reads TGTGCCAGCATCAAACCCTCGGGCAAGGGCTACACCTTC.

The V and J genes are TRBV5-1 and TRBJ2-7; 9 bases agree with TRBD2. The germline V gene encodes CDR1 SGHRS and CDR2 YFSETQ. J gave up 5 bases and V 3 bases, and 6 bases lay outside the gene matches. The CDR3 contains 14 residues. The DNA for the CDR3 is TGCGCCAGCAGCTCCTTAGCGGGAGTCAACGAGCAGTACTTC. This gives the protein CASSSLAGVNEQYF.

The chain is built from TRBV5-1 and TRBJ2-1, with 7 bases identical to TRBD2. CDR3 length: 16 residues. Trimming at V came to 0 bases and at J to 7 bases, leaving 10 bases not matched to a gene. Germline V gene lookup returns CDR1 SGHRS and CDR2 YFSETQ. CDR3 nucleotides: TGCGCCAGCAGCTTGGGCGCGGGAGATCGAAGAAATGAGCAGTTCTTC. Translating it yields CASSLGAGDRRNEQFF.

This chain connects TRBV9 to TRBJ2-2; 7 nucleotides align to TRBD1. The J segment lost 4 bases and the V segment lost 4 bases, leaving 13 bases of the junction unmatched. Germline V gene lookup returns CDR1 SGDLS and CDR2 YYNGEE. The CDR3 sequence is 17 residues long. The chain's CDR3 is CASSPQGRIGGTGELFF. The CDR3 DNA is TGTGCCAGCAGCCCACAGGGGCGTATAGGCGGCACCGGGGAGCTGTTTTTT.

V usage is TRBV30 and J usage is TRBJ1-5, with D hard to call. Trimming took 1 base from V and 4 from J, leaving 5 bases between them. The CDR3 length is 12 residues. Germline CDR1 GTSNPN, CDR2 SVGIG (reference sequence). CDR3 bases: TGTGCCTGGAGTGGCGTGAATCAGCCCCAGCATTTT. This codes for CAWSGVNQPQHF.

The chain joins TRBV7-9 to TRBJ2-7; the D gene could be TRBD1 or TRBD2 (5 bases each). Germline V lookup: CDR1 SEHNR, CDR2 FQNEAQ (reference sequence). Trimming cost V 5 bases and J 3 bases, with 14 bases left between them. The CDR3 runs 14 residues. CDR3 protein: CASSLGTLSYEQYF. The CDR3 nucleotides read TGTGCCAGCAGCCTAGGGACCCTAAGCTACGAGCAGTACTTC.

DNA for the CDR3: TGTGCCAGCAGTTTATGGAGACAGGGGTTAGTCAATGAGCAGTTCTTC. It specifies CASSLWRQGLVNEQFF. V gene TRBV27 combines with J gene TRBJ2-1, with 8 bases lining up with TRBD1. Germline assignment: CDR1 MNHEY and CDR2 SMNVEV (reference sequence). There are 16 residues in the CDR3. V dropped 1 base and J dropped 6; count of bases not matched to a gene: 8.

This chain links TRBV4-1 with TRBJ2-1; D not resolved. The V end was cut by 0 bases, the J end by 3 bases, with 6 bases between. This CDR3 has 14 amino acids. Per germline, CDR1 MGHRA and CDR2 YSYEKL. Written as DNA, the CDR3 is TGCGCCAGCAGCCAAGATATGTTCTACAATGAGCAGTTCTTC. This sequence encodes CASSQDMFYNEQFF.

The chain uses TRBV7-2 and TRBJ1-3; D is perhaps TRBD1 (5 bases). Germline loops: CDR1 SGHTA, CDR2 FQGNSA. Trimming removed 0 bases from V and 2 bases from J, with 5 bases in between. The CDR3 covers 14 residues. The CDR3 loop is CASSLAGAGNTIYF. CDR3 nucleotide sequence: TGTGCCAGCAGCTTAGCAGGGGCTGGAAACACCATATATTTT. Full variable domain (outside the CDR3, taken from reference TRBV7-2 and TRBJ1-3): GAGVSQSPSNKVTEKGKDVELRCDPISGHTALYWYRQSLGQGLEFLIYFQGNSAPDKSGLPSDRFSAERTGGSVSTLTIQRTQQEDSAVYLCASSLAGAGNTIYFGEGSWLTVV.

The genes are TRBV3-1 (or the pseudogene TRBV3-2) and TRBJ2-3, with a tentative D call TRBD2 (6 bases). The CDR3 covers 16 residues. Germline loops: CDR1 LGHDT, CDR2 YNNKEL (reference sequence). The ends were cut back, 1 base at V and 2 bases at J, with 13 bases in the middle. The CDR3 bases are TGTGCCAGCAGCCAAGCGTGGGGGGTGATCACAGATACGCAGTATTTT. As protein: CASSQAWGVITDTQYF.

This clone was seen once. V gene TRBV5-1 combines with J gene TRBJ2-2; TRBD1 or TRBD2 may be the D gene (5 bases each). Between the trimmed V and J ends, which lost 7 bases and 1 base, there was a span of 11 bases. Germline loops: CDR1 SGHRS, CDR2 YFSETQ. The CDR3 has 14 amino acids. In DNA, the CDR3 is TGCGCCAGCTACGGGACCGAGAACACCGGGGAGCTGTTTTTT. This sequence encodes CASYGTENTGELFF.

This clone was observed a single time. V and J are TRBV28 and TRBJ1-2; D unresolved. V gave up 4 bases and J gave up 1 base, with 10 bases separating them. Germline assignment: CDR1 MDHEN and CDR2 SYDVKM. The CDR3 is made up of 14 amino acids. This CDR3 reads CASSSGSHNYGYTF. For the CDR3, the DNA is TGTGCCAGCAGTTCAGGCTCGCATAACTATGGCTACACCTTC.

The chain joins TRBV12-3 or TRBV12-4 to TRBJ2-7; no clear D gene. The CDR3 runs 13 residues. Trimming stripped 6 bases from V and 1 base from J, with 10 bases between. CDR3 protein: CASSDVGSYEQYF. CDR3 nucleotides: TGTGCCAGCAGCGACGTAGGTTCCTACGAGCAGTACTTC.

V usage is TRBV4-1 and J usage is TRBJ2-7, with D possibly matching TRBD2 (6 bases). The CDR3 sequence is 18 residues long. Trimming took off 5 bases at V and 2 bases at J, with 25 bases between the two ends. Looked up from germline, CDR1 is MGHRA and CDR2 is YSYEKL. The CDR3 nucleotides read TGCGCCAGCAGCACGAGAACTTCGGCGGGGACTGTTCCCTACGAGCAGTACTTC. Its protein product is CASSTRTSAGTVPYEQYF.

The rearrangement links TRBV5-1 to TRBJ1-4, with TRBD1 identical over 10 bases. Germline values: CDR1 SGHRS, CDR2 YFSETQ. Trimming took 4 bases from V and 10 from J; bases not matched to a gene: 4. The CDR3 runs 13 residues. CDR3 coding DNA: TGCGCCAGCAGCGGACAGGGGGAAGGAAAACTGTTTTTT. This gives the protein CASSGQGEGKLFF.

The rearrangement links TRBV28 to TRBJ1-5, with a tentative D call TRBD1 (5 bases). CDR3 size: 15 residues. Trimming removed 3 bases from V and 5 bases from J, with 14 bases in between. The germline gives CDR1 MDHEN, CDR2 SYDVKM. The CDR3 loop reads CASSFGAGTHQPQHF. The CDR3 DNA reads as TGTGCCAGCAGTTTCGGGGCAGGGACGCATCAGCCCCAGCATTTT. Full variable domain (outside the CDR3, taken from reference TRBV28 and TRBJ1-5): DVKVTQSSRYLVKRTGEKVFLECVQDMDHENMFWYRQDPGLGLRLIYFSYDVKMKEKGDIPEGYSVSREKKERFSLILESASTNQTSMYLCASSFGAGTHQPQHFGDGTRLSIL.

The chain recombines TRBV3-1 (or the pseudogene TRBV3-2) with TRBJ2-6; 7 nucleotides align to TRBD1. V dropped 3 bases and J dropped 1; count of bases not matched to a gene: 12. CDR1 and CDR2 (germline): LGHDT, YNNKEL (reference sequence). The CDR3 length is 19 residues. The CDR3 coding sequence is TGTGCCAGCAGCCAGGGTCTGACAGGGACATTTTCTGGGGCCAACGTCCTGACTTTC. Amino acids: CASSQGLTGTFSGANVLTF.

The chain recombines TRBV28 with TRBJ1-4, with 8 bases fitting TRBD1. Per germline, CDR1 MDHEN and CDR2 SYDVKM. V was pared by 7 bases and J by 5 bases, with 9 bases of the junction left unmatched. The CDR3 covers 15 residues. Here the CDR3 DNA reads TGTGCCAGCACCCCTGGGGACAGGCGGAATGAAAAACTGTTTTTT. Translated, it gives CASTPGDRRNEKLFF.

J is TRBJ1-3 and V is TRBV11-3; D is perhaps TRBD1 (5 bases). CDR3 length: 16 amino acids. Trimming left V 3 bases short and J 2 bases short, with 14 bases between. Germline CDR1 reads SGHNT; CDR2 reads YENEEA. CDR3 bases: TGTGCCAGCAGCTTCTTAGGGGCGGGGGCTGGAAACACCATATATTTT. Translating it yields CASSFLGAGAGNTIYF.

The chain couples TRBV2 to TRBJ2-5; 14 bases line up with TRBD2. The J segment lost 4 bases and the V segment lost 7 bases, leaving 8 bases of the junction unmatched. The CDR3 length is 16 residues. Germline CDR1 and CDR2: SNHLY and FYNNEI. The CDR3 nucleotides are TGTGCCAGCACCTTCGGGACTAGCGGGAGTAGAGAGACCCAGTACTTC. Translating gives CASTFGTSGSRETQYF. Full variable domain (rest looked up from reference TRBV2 and TRBJ2-5): EPEVTQTPSHQVTQMGQEVILRCVPISNHLYFYWYRQILGQKVEFLVSFYNNEISEKSEIFDDQFSVERPDGSNFTLKIRSTKLEDSAMYFCASTFGTSGSRETQYFGPGTRLLVL.

This clone has a handful of counts. The DNA for the CDR3 is TGTGCCAGCAGCTTAGTGCGACAGTTTAATTCACCCCTCCACTTT. Its translation: CASSLVRQFNSPLHF. The J gene is TRBJ1-6, the V gene TRBV7-2, with D possibly being TRBD1 (5 bases). This CDR3 is built from 15 residues. V was cut by 1 base and J by 6 bases, with 10 bases left in between. CDR1 is SGHTA and CDR2 is FQGNSA in the germline V gene.

The chain couples TRBV10-3 to TRBJ1-1; 7 positions match TRBD1. CDR1 ENHRY and CDR2 SYGVKD come from the germline V gene. Trimming cost V 6 bases and J 1 base; bases outside gene matches: 5. The CDR3 has 14 amino acids. The CDR3 DNA reads TGTGCCATCAGGGGAACAGGGGAGAACACTGAAGCTTTCTTT. Translated: CAIRGTGENTEAFF.